This T cell receptor (beta chain) was profiled in a study of cytomegalovirus exposure and HLA in healthy donors. Vbeta (60) and Jbeta (13) primers were used in the PCR. Profiling relied on immunoSEQ multiplex PCR, and the TCRdb table lists in-frame clones only, not all of them. Seen here are 150,000 to 190,000 clones, approximately 85% observed once, and the top ten hold 2% to 2.5%. This clone was observed a single time. The germline CDR1 and CDR2 sequences are SNHLY and FYNNEI. After removal of 3 bases from V and 1 base from J, the junction contained 6 bases not matched to a gene. There are 16 residues in the CDR3.

This receptor was identified in a woman aged 18 to 35 in good health and CMV-seronegative. Input material: PBMCs. The rearrangement uses TRBV2 and TRBJ1-5, with 7 bases fitting TRBD1. The CDR3 sequence: CASSDKTGWSNQPQHF. CDR3 nucleotide sequence: TGTGCCAGCAGTGATAAGACAGGGTGGAGCAATCAGCCCCAGCATTTT.